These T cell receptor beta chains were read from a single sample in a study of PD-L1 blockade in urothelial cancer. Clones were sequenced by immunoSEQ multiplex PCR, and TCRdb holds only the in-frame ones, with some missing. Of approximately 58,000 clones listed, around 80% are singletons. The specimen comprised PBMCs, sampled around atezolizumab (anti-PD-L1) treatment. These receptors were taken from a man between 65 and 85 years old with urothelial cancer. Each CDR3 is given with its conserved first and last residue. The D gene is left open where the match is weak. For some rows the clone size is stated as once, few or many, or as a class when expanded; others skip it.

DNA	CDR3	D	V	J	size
TGTGCCAGCTCACCGCTTATGGGGCAGGGGGCATCTGGGGCCAACGTCCTGACTTTC	CASSPLMGQGASGANVLTF	TRBD1	TRBV18	TRBJ2-6	NA
TGTGCCAGCAGCTTCGGAGGGGGGGCTGAAGCTTTCTTT	CASSFGGGAEAFF	NA	TRBV11-1	TRBJ1-1	few
TGTGCCAGCTCACCACGTACTAGCGGGAGTCCCGAGCAGTACTTC	CASSPRTSGSPEQYF	TRBD2	TRBV18	TRBJ2-7	few
TGTGCCAGCAGCTTCACAGGGGCCGGCTACACCTTC	CASSFTGAGYTF	TRBD1	TRBV7-9	TRBJ1-2	few
TGTGCCAGTAGTTCGACTTGGAGCTCCTACAATGAGCAGTTCTTC	CASSSTWSSYNEQFF	NA	TRBV19	TRBJ2-1	NA
TGTGCCAGCAGTCGAGGGGGACAGGCCTACGAGCAGTACTTC	CASSRGGQAYEQYF	TRBD1	TRBV27	TRBJ2-7	NA
TGTGCCATCAGTGAGTCAGGGGGAAGAACTGAAGCTTTCTTT	CAISESGGRTEAFF	NA	TRBV10-3	TRBJ1-1	NA
TGCGCCAGCAGCAGCGGGAGGGGGGATGACACTGAAGCTTTCTTT	CASSSGRGDDTEAFF	NA	TRBV5-1	TRBJ1-1	once
TGCGCCAGCAGCTACCCCCAGGGGGGAGAGACCCAGTACTTC	CASSYPQGGETQYF	NA	TRBV5-1	TRBJ2-5	NA
TGTGCCAGCTCACCGTCCGCGTATGGCTACACCTTC	CASSPSAYGYTF	NA	TRBV18	TRBJ1-2	few
TGTGCCAGCAGTTTACCCCAGCGGGGCACTGAAGCTTTCTTT	CASSLPQRGTEAFF	NA	TRBV28	TRBJ1-1	NA
TGTGCCAGCAGTACTCGGACAGGACAAACTGAAAAACTGTTTTTT	CASSTRTGQTEKLFF	TRBD1	TRBV6-1	TRBJ1-4	NA
TGTGCCAGCTCACCATTTAGGGGGCTTCAGCCCCAGCATTTT	CASSPFRGLQPQHF	TRBD1	TRBV18	TRBJ1-5	NA
TGTGCCAGCAGCTTGGCGGGGAGAGTTGGAGATACGCAGTATTTT	CASSLAGRVGDTQYF	NA	TRBV5-4	TRBJ2-3	NA
TGCGCCAGCAGCTTGACTAGCGGGAGCTACGAGCAGTACTTC	CASSLTSGSYEQYF	TRBD2	TRBV5-1	TRBJ2-7	NA
TGCAGCGTTGGCCCCGGATCAAGTCTAGCGGGAGGGCCTAAGGCGGAAGATACGCAGTATTTT	CSVGPGSSLAGGPKAEDTQYF	TRBD2	TRBV29-1	TRBJ2-3	NA
TGTGCCTGGAGTGTACTTAGCTCTGGAAACACCATATATTTT	CAWSVLSSGNTIYF	NA	TRBV30	TRBJ1-3	NA
TGTGCCAGCAGTTTCCGACAGGGGCACTATGGCTACACCTTC	CASSFRQGHYGYTF	TRBD1	TRBV6-1	TRBJ1-2	NA
TGTGCCAGCAGCCCCCCGGGACAGGGGCCCCACGAGCAGTACTTC	CASSPPGQGPHEQYF	TRBD1	TRBV5-5	TRBJ2-7	NA
TGTGCCAGTAGTTCCCCCGGGACAGGAAAAGAGACCCAGTACTTC	CASSSPGTGKETQYF	TRBD1	TRBV19	TRBJ2-5	NA
TGTGCCAGCAGTTATAGGTGCGGGACAGAGGACTACGAGCAGTACTTC	CASSYRCGTEDYEQYF	NA	TRBV6-7	TRBJ2-7	NA
TGTGCCAGCTCACGGACGGACAGTAGCGAGCAGTACTTC	CASSRTDSSEQYF	NA	TRBV18	TRBJ2-7	NA
TGTGCCAGCAGCGGATTCACAGGGCCCTATGGCTACACCTTC	CASSGFTGPYGYTF	NA	TRBV2	TRBJ1-2	NA
TGTGCCAGCAGTTTAGGACAGGGGATCTTCGGCAATCAGCCCCAGCATTTT	CASSLGQGIFGNQPQHF	TRBD1	TRBV28	TRBJ1-5	few
TGCAGCGCGAGCGGGGTAAACTATGGCTACACCTTC	CSASGVNYGYTF	NA	TRBV29-1	TRBJ1-2	NA
TGTGCCAGTAGTATAGACAGGGCCGTTAACTACTATGGCTACACCTTC	CASSIDRAVNYYGYTF	NA	TRBV19	TRBJ1-2	NA
TGTGCCAGCAGTTCCCTCCTGGAGAATGAAAAACTGTTTTTT	CASSSLLENEKLFF	NA	TRBV27	TRBJ1-4	NA
TGTGCCAGCAGTTTAGCAGGGTATGGTGGCTACACCTTC	CASSLAGYGGYTF	NA	TRBV27	TRBJ1-2	few
TGTGCCAGCAGTCCCGGACAGGGCTACGACAATGAGCAGTTCTTC	CASSPGQGYDNEQFF	TRBD1	TRBV5-6	TRBJ2-1	NA
TGTGCCAGCAGCCTTAACGCGGGGGTGATAAGCTATGGCTACACCTTC	CASSLNAGVISYGYTF	NA	TRBV7-2	TRBJ1-2	once
TGCGCCAGCAGCCAAGGGGACAGAAACTACGAGCAGTACTTC	CASSQGDRNYEQYF	TRBD1	TRBV5-1	TRBJ2-7	once
TGTGCCAGCAGCTTGCGGCGGACTGATGGCTACACCTTC	CASSLRRTDGYTF	NA	TRBV5-6	TRBJ1-2	NA